The T cell receptor (beta chain) under discussion was sequenced for a study of CXCR3-negative and CXCR3-positive naive CD8 T cells (dated by TCRdb to between 2018 and 2021). About the study as a whole: In total, 130 million to 150 million TRB reads were obtained, or roughly 1.5 +/- 0.3 million reads per library. Data from roughly twelve donors, pooled across two independent experiments, went into the diversity and physicochemical repertoire analyses. TRBV-TRBJ cluster analysis included naive subsets from a handful of donors and memory cells from 3 donors.

The CDR3 runs 17 residues from the cysteine to the phenylalanine. The record lacks a DNA sequence. For each CD8+ T cell subset, flow sorting was done in triplicate, and roughly 330,000 cells per subset went directly into RLT lysis buffer. To exclude memory contaminants, naive CD8+ T cells were stringently defined as CD45RO-CCR7+CD27+CD95-. Standard density gradient centrifugation was used to isolate peripheral blood mononuclear cells from buffy coats. A FACSAria III was used to flow-sort naive CXCR3-negative and CXCR3-positive CD8+ T cells. Total RNA was extracted from sorted cells using an RNeasy Mini Kit. Reads for this sample came from a NextSeq 550. The Human TCR Profiling Kit (MiLaboratory) was used to prepare UMI-labeled 5' RACE TRB cDNA libraries. cDNA synthesis used the entire amount of extracted RNA, and PCR amplification then used the entire amount of cDNA produced. The libraries were made side by side, with each library going through the same number of PCR cycles. The original methods were these. With a minimum of two reads required per UMI, MIGEC and MiXCR pulled out about 53,000 +/- 10,000 unique UMI-labeled TRB cDNA molecules from each library. Each library averaged about 38,000 +/- 11,000 functional in-frame TRB CDR3 nucleotide clonotypes without stop codons. After downsampling to 5000 UMI-labeled TRB molecules per sample, diversity metrics such as normalized Shannon-Wiener and Chao1 were calculated in VDJtools. VDJtools computed clonotype-size-weighted physicochemical properties of the central five CDR3 residues: interaction energy, strength, volume and Kidera factor 4. Reads reprocessed by TCRdb are summarized as one entry per CDR3 protein sequence, and DNA is absent. None of the V and J calls come from the authors' own analysis; TCRdb made them. In this sample's table one finds 55,000 to 65,000 distinct CDR3 sequences. The ten largest clones capture 4.3% of the sample.

To note about this clonotype: Its cognate antigen has yet to be identified.

The study at large found these results: Comparably high repertoire diversity was found in both naive subsets, whereas much lower repertoire diversity was found in memory CD8+ T cells. Compared with CXCR3-negative naive cells, CXCR3-positive naive cells had TRB CDR3s with higher hydrophobicity (lower Kidera factor 4), lower energy, and higher strength and volume indices. Because surface CD5, which is linked to self-reactivity in mice, was comparable between the naive subsets, TCR interaction strength was also inferred from TRB CDR3 physicochemical properties. Similar TRBV-TRBJ usage was shown by naive CXCR3-negative and CXCR3-positive cells from the same donor, whereas distinct patterns were shown by memory cells. CXCR3 expression partially decreased after cryopreservation, so most assays used freshly isolated PBMCs.

Recombination linked TRBV12-3 or TRBV12-4 to TRBJ1-1. The clonotype comes from a human donor in good health. Some clones in this sample may be carry-over from other donors' samples. The sample taken for sequencing was naive CXCR3- CD8+ T cells from blood. Sample cell subset or site, as interpreted from the label and publication: CD45RO-CCR7+CD27+CD95- naive CD8+ T cells lacking CXCR3 (TNR3-). This receptor has the CDR3 CASSSLERESGEAEAFF.